This is a list of T cell receptor beta chains from one sample in a study of a mutant IDH1 vaccine in newly diagnosed glioma. Clones were read by immunoSEQ multiplex PCR, and TCRdb kept only the in-frame ones, dropping some. The profile shows 9,000 to 13,000 clones, approximately 85% of them singletons. Their antigens are not known. Material: PBMCs, obtained from a glioma patient whose treatment included an IDH1 peptide vaccine. These receptor sequences come from a man aged 25 to 45 with glioma. The CDR3 runs from the conserved cysteine through the conserved F or W. The order of the fields is D gene, clone size, V gene, J gene, CDR3 DNA, CDR3 protein. D genes are given only for firm matches. Clone size, where shown, is once, few, many, or a class for clones that have expanded.

TRBD1	.	TRBV7-9	TRBJ1-2	TGTGCCAGCAGTAGGGGACAGGACTTCTATGGCTACACCTTC	CASSRGQDFYGYTF
.	.	TRBV19	TRBJ2-1	TGTGCCAGTAGTACCAGGGGTCATGAGCAGTTCTTC	CASSTRGHEQFF
.	once	TRBV18	TRBJ2-4	TGTGCCAGCTCACCAGGGAACCTGGGGGGAAACATTCAGTACTTC	CASSPGNLGGNIQYF
.	.	TRBV7-9	TRBJ2-1	TGTGCCAGCAGTTCCAGGGGTAATGAGCAGTTCTTC	CASSSRGNEQFF
TRBD1	.	TRBV6-5	TRBJ2-7	TGTGCCAGCAGTTTCCGGGACAGGGCCTACGAGCAGTACTTC	CASSFRDRAYEQYF
.	.	TRBV5-1	TRBJ1-1	TGCGCCAGCAGCCCTATTTCAGGGAGCACTGAAGCTTTCTTT	CASSPISGSTEAFF
.	.	TRBV27	TRBJ1-4	TGTGCCAGCAGCTGGAACCGGGCCGCGACTAATGAAAAACTGTTTTTT	CASSWNRAATNEKLFF
.	.	TRBV19	TRBJ2-7	TGTGCCTGCCCGAGGGGCGGGGCGTCCTACTACGAGCAGTACTTC	CACPRGGASYYEQYF
.	.	TRBV7-9	TRBJ2-7	TGTGCCAGCAGCTCCAATCAGTACGAGCAGTACTTC	CASSSNQYEQYF
TRBD1	.	TRBV6-5	TRBJ2-1	TGTGCCAGCAGCCGGGACAGCAGGAATATGGATGAGCAGTTCTTC	CASSRDSRNMDEQFF
.	large	TRBV6-5	TRBJ2-7	TGTGCCAGCAGTCCAGACTTAGCCTACGAGCAGTACTTC	CASSPDLAYEQYF
.	once	TRBV27	TRBJ1-5	TGTGCCAGCAGTTTATTCCCCCCGAGCGGCAATCAGCCCCAGCATTTT	CASSLFPPSGNQPQHF
TRBD2	.	TRBV5-1	TRBJ2-2	TGCGCCAGCAGCTCTAGCGGAAACGCGAACACCGGGGAGCTGTTTTTT	CASSSSGNANTGELFF
TRBD1	.	TRBV29-1	TRBJ2-7	TGCAGCGTTGAAAAGGACAGGGGAAGGTCCTACGAGCAGTACTTC	CSVEKDRGRSYEQYF
.	.	TRBV4-1	TRBJ2-1	TGCGCCAGCAGCCAAGGAGCAGCGAGAGACAATGAGCAGTTCTTC	CASSQGAARDNEQFF
.	.	TRBV19	TRBJ2-6	TGTGCCAGTAGTAGGGGCAGGGTCCGGTCTGGGGCCAACGTCCTGACTTTC	CASSRGRVRSGANVLTF
.	.	TRBV11-3	TRBJ2-1	TGTGCCAGCAGCCCCGCGGGCCCATACAATGAGCAGTTCTTC	CASSPAGPYNEQFF
.	.	TRBV5-1	TRBJ2-5	TGCGCCAGCAGCTTGATCAGCCAAGAGACCCAGTACTTC	CASSLISQETQYF
.	.	TRBV6-1	TRBJ2-5	TGTGCCAGCCGCTCCCAAGAGACCCAGTACTTC	CASRSQETQYF
.	few	TRBV21-1	TRBJ2-7	TGTGCCAGCAGCAAAGACAGGGACCCCTACGAGCAGTACTTC	CASSKDRDPYEQYF
.	.	TRBV4-1	TRBJ1-6	TGCGCCAGCAGCCAAGAGAATCGGTCACCCCTCCACTTT	CASSQENRSPLHF
.	.	TRBV6-1	TRBJ2-3	TGTGCCAGCCTACCCCGGGCCTATCCTTATACGCAGTATTTT	CASLPRAYPYTQYF
.	.	TRBV29-1	TRBJ2-5	TGCAGCGGTAAGCGACCCGGAGAGACCCAGTACTTC	CSGKRPGETQYF
.	.	TRBV6-1	TRBJ1-5	TGTGCCAGCACCCCTGCGGGGATCCCTCAGCCCCAGCATTTT	CASTPAGIPQPQHF
.	.	TRBV6-6	TRBJ1-1	TGTGCCAGCAGTTACGGTCAGGGTTGGATGGCTTTCTTT	CASSYGQGWMAFF
.	.	TRBV2	TRBJ1-2	TGTTCGGGGGGCGTGGGTGGTGGCTACACCTTC	CSGGVGGGYTF
TRBD2	.	TRBV7-2	TRBJ2-1	TGTGCCAGCAGCCGCCGACTAGCGGCCACGAGAAATGAGCAGTTCTTC	CASSRRLAATRNEQFF
TRBD2	.	TRBV5-1	TRBJ2-5	TGCGCCAGCAGCTTGGTTCGCGGGAGTAGCAGGGAGACCCAGTACTTC	CASSLVRGSSRETQYF
TRBD1	few	TRBV25-1	TRBJ2-5	TGTGCCAGCAGCCCAAGACAGGGGGATCAAGAGACCCAGTACTTC	CASSPRQGDQETQYF
.	.	TRBV2	TRBJ2-1	TGTGCCCGGACGGCGGGCAATGAGCAGTTCTTC	CARTAGNEQFF
.	once	TRBV11-2	TRBJ2-7	TGTGCCAGCAGCCAAGGGGCAGGATCCTACGAGCAGTACTTC	CASSQGAGSYEQYF
.	.	TRBV14	TRBJ1-1	TGTGCCAGCAGCCAAGATCAGGGTCTGAACACTGAAGCTTTCTTT	CASSQDQGLNTEAFF
.	few	TRBV28	TRBJ1-5	TGTGCCAGCAGTTTAGTCCCAGCAGGCTATGGGAGTAGCAATCAGCCCCAGCATTTT	CASSLVPAGYGSSNQPQHF
.	few	TRBV2	TRBJ1-2	TGTGCCAGCACGGGCTACACCTTC	CASTGYTF
.	.	TRBV18	TRBJ2-7	TGTGCCAGCTCACCTGGACAGAGCTCCTACGAGCAGTACTTC	CASSPGQSSYEQYF
.	once	TRBV7-6	TRBJ1-3	TGTGCCAGCAGCTTAGAATTTAGGACTGGAAACACCATATATTTT	CASSLEFRTGNTIYF
TRBD1	.	TRBV18	TRBJ2-5	TGTGCCAGCTCACCCCGGGACAGGGTACAAGAGACCCAGTACTTC	CASSPRDRVQETQYF
.	.	TRBV6-1	TRBJ2-2	TGTGCCAGCAGTGAAAGGAGAATTGGCGGGGAGCTGTTTTTT	CASSERRIGGELFF
.	.	TRBV7-7	TRBJ2-7	TGTGCCAGCAGCTTATCCCACTGGAATGAGCAGTACTTC	CASSLSHWNEQYF
TRBD2	.	TRBV6-1	TRBJ2-1	TGTGCCAGCAGTGCCGGGGGGGCGCGAGCGGGACCCTTACGGGGTGAGCAGTTCTTC	CASSAGGARAGPLRGEQFF
TRBD2	.	TRBV7-6	TRBJ2-7	TGTGCCAGCAGCTTAGAAGCCGGGACTAGCAATTACGAGCAGTACTTC	CASSLEAGTSNYEQYF
.	.	TRBV30	TRBJ1-5	TGTGCCTGGAGTGTCGCCAGGGTAGGACAGCCCCAGCATTTT	CAWSVARVGQPQHF
.	.	TRBV30	TRBJ2-3	TGTGCCTGGAGTAAGGGGGAAACTTACACAGATACGCAGTATTTT	CAWSKGETYTDTQYF
TRBD1	.	TRBV29-1	TRBJ2-2	TGCAGCGTGGGACAGGGGAACACCGGGGAGCTGTTTTTT	CSVGQGNTGELFF
.	.	TRBV7-2	TRBJ2-5	TGTGCCAGCAGCCCCCACAGGCTATCGGAGACCCAGTACTTC	CASSPHRLSETQYF
.	.	TRBV28	TRBJ2-6	TGTGCCAGCAGTGACTTGACACAAAGTCGGGCCAACGTCCTGACTTTC	CASSDLTQSRANVLTF
.	.	TRBV4-1	TRBJ2-1	TGCGCCAGCAGCCCGATCAAGTACAATGAGCAGTTCTTC	CASSPIKYNEQFF
.	.	TRBV4-1	TRBJ2-6	TGCGCCAGCAGCAGCACATCAGAACCACAAAGTCGGGCCAACGTCCTGACTTTC	CASSSTSEPQSRANVLTF